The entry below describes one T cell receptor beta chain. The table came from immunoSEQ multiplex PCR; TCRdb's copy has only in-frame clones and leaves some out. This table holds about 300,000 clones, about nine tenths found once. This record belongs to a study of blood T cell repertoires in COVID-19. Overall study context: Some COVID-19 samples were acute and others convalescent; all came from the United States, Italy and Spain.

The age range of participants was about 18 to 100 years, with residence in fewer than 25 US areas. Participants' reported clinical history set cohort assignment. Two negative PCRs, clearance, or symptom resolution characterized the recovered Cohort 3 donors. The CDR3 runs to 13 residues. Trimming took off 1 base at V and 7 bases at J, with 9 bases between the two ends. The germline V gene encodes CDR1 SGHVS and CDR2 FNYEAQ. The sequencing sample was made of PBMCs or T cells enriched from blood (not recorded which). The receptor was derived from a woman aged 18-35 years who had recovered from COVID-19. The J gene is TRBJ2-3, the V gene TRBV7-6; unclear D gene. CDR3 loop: CASSLDWSHTQYF. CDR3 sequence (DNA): TGTGCCAGCAGCTTAGATTGGAGCCATACGCAGTATTTT. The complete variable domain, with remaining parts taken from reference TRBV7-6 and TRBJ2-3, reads GAGVSQSPRYKVTKRGQDVALRCDPISGHVSLYWYRQALGQGPEFLTYFNYEAQQDKSGLPNDRFSAERPEGSISTLTIQRTEQRDSAMYRCASSLDWSHTQYFGPGTRLTVL.